The 27 T cell receptor beta chains given below trace back to one sample, sequenced in a study of beta chain features in type 1 diabetes. Overall study findings and caveats: Moderately but significantly shorter TCRB CDR3s were found in Type 1 diabetes patients in all four CD4+ subsets.

The entirety of the isolated RNA underwent reverse transcription, so expressed TCRB transcripts were sequenced. The repertoire was sequenced with immunoSEQ multiplex PCR; TCRdb's copy has only in-frame clones and lacks some. Seen here are 680,000 or so clones, around 15% observed once, and the top ten hold approximately 0.022%. The antigens these receptors bind are not known. The sequencing sample was made of naive CD4+ T cells from blood. The receptors were gathered from a man between 18 and 35 years old with type 1 diabetes.

The V and J genes are TRBV6-5 and TRBJ1-1, with 7 bases lining up with TRBD1. The CDR3 runs 14 residues. V was pared by 2 bases and J by 5 bases, with 5 bases of the junction left unmatched. Germline V gene data show CDR1 as MNHEY and CDR2 as SVGAGI. Here the CDR3 DNA reads TGTGCCAGCAGTTACGCGGCAGGGGGTACTGAAGCTTTCTTT. Protein: CASSYAAGGTEAFF.

V and J are TRBV6-1 and TRBJ2-7; D gene ambiguous. This CDR3 has 12 amino acids. CDR1 is MNHNS and CDR2 is SASEGT in the germline V gene. The V gene lost 6 bases and the J gene lost 5 bases, with 11 bases spanning the gap. CDR3: CASSPNRNEQYF. In DNA form, the CDR3 reads TGTGCCAGCAGCCCAAACAGAAACGAGCAGTACTTC.

This clone has more than one count but fewer than ten. The DNA for the CDR3 is TGCAGCGTTGCAACTCGGCTAGCTTATGGCTACACCTTC. Encoded protein: CSVATRLAYGYTF. The chain couples TRBV29-1 to TRBJ1-2; no reliable D call. The CDR3 is 13 residues long. The germline V gene has CDR1 SQVTM and CDR2 ANQGSEA. V shed 4 bases and J shed 5 bases, with 14 bases lying between them. Full variable domain (missing parts from reference TRBV29-1 and TRBJ1-2): SAVISQKPSRDICQRGTSLTIQCQVDSQVTMMFWYRQQPGQSLTLIATANQGSEATYESGFVIDKFPISRPNLTFSTLTVSNMSPEDSSIYLCSVATRLAYGYTFGSGTRLTVV.

This chain connects TRBV7-2 to TRBJ1-2, with 10 bases lining up with TRBD1. This CDR3 contains 17 residues. Germline CDR1 reads SGHTA; CDR2 reads FQGNSA. V trimming: 5 bases; J trimming: 0 bases; junction bases outside the gene matches: 9. The CDR3 is CASSRRGQGGANYGYTF. Written as DNA, the CDR3 is TGTGCCAGCAGCCGTCGAGGACAGGGGGGAGCTAACTATGGCTACACCTTC. Complete variable domain (other parts from reference TRBV7-2 and TRBJ1-2): GAGVSQSPSNKVTEKGKDVELRCDPISGHTALYWYRQSLGQGLEFLIYFQGNSAPDKSGLPSDRFSAERTGGSVSTLTIQRTQQEDSAVYLCASSRRGQGGANYGYTFGSGTRLTVV.

A word on this clone: One junction end does not reproduce the germline sequence, and a read error may be involved. The chain links TRBV29-1 to TRBJ2-3; no firm D call. The germline gives CDR1 SQVTM, CDR2 ANQGSEA. There are 13 residues in the CDR3. The CDR3 protein is CSGESPLTDTQYF. CDR3 sequence (DNA): TGCAGCGGTGAATCTCCCCTCACAGATACGCAGTATTTT.

This clone was seen only a few times. This chain uses TRBV10-3 with TRBJ2-5; weak D call: TRBD1 (6 bases). Germline CDR1 and CDR2: ENHRY and SYGVKD. Trimming took 3 bases from V and 5 from J, leaving 13 bases between them. The CDR3 spans 14 residues. The CDR3 spells CAISDSRGSETQYF. DNA of the CDR3: TGTGCCATCAGTGACAGCAGGGGCTCGGAGACCCAGTACTTC.

This clone turned up a few times. The genes are TRBV2 and TRBJ1-5; no clear D. Between the trimmed V and J ends, which lost 5 bases and 4 bases, there was a span of 15 bases. The CDR3 is 15 amino acids. Germline V CDR1 and CDR2: SNHLY, FYNNEI. The CDR3 nucleotides read TGTGCCAGCAGTCTGGCCTCCAGCGGAAATCAGCCCCAGCATTTT. Protein product: CASSLASSGNQPQHF. Drawing the rest from reference TRBV2 and TRBJ1-5, the complete variable domain is EPEVTQTPSHQVTQMGQEVILRCVPISNHLYFYWYRQILGQKVEFLVSFYNNEISEKSEIFDDQFSVERPDGSNFTLKIRSTKLEDSAMYFCASSLASSGNQPQHFGDGTRLSIL.

This clone was recorded a few times. The rearrangement joins TRBV13 to TRBJ1-5; possible D gene TRBD1, 6 bases. V was clipped by 5 bases and J by 5 bases, with 16 bases between them. This CDR3 is built from 15 residues. Germline V gene data show CDR1 as PRHDT and CDR2 as FYEKMQ (reference sequence). CDR3 sequence reads: CASSPLLQGDQPQHF. For the CDR3, the DNA is TGTGCCAGCAGCCCCTTATTACAGGGAGATCAGCCCCAGCATTTT.

There are a few counts of this clone. The V gene is TRBV28, the J gene TRBJ2-3, with 7 bases identical to TRBD2. With V trimmed by 8 bases and J by 2 bases, 4 bases remained unmatched. CDR3 length: 13 amino acids. Germline assignment: CDR1 MDHEN and CDR2 SYDVKM. Here the CDR3 reads CASRLASTDTQYF. CDR3 sequence (DNA): TGTGCCAGCCGACTAGCTTCCACAGATACGCAGTATTTT.

The CDR3 reads CASSPAGLQETQYF. As DNA, the CDR3 is TGTGCCAGCAGCCCCGCGGGGCTACAAGAGACCCAGTACTTC. The gene calls are TRBV9 and TRBJ2-5; the D gene is possibly TRBD2 (6 bases). The CDR3 is made up of 14 amino acids. Per the germline V gene, CDR1 is SGDLS and CDR2 is YYNGEE. Trimming removed 4 bases from V and 2 bases from J, with 12 bases in between.

This clone has just a few counts. CDR3 sequence: CASSQVGTDTQYF. The CDR3, as DNA: TGCGCCAGCAGCCAAGTGGGAACAGATACGCAGTATTTT. The chain has TRBV4-1 and TRBJ2-3, with D unresolved. CDR1 is MGHRA and CDR2 is YSYEKL in the germline V gene. V was shortened by 1 base and J by 3 bases, with 5 bases between the two germline ends. This CDR3 region has 13 residues.

Only a few counts were recorded for this clone. This sequence joins TRBV11-2 and TRBJ2-5; D gene unclear. Germline CDR1 SGHAT, CDR2 FQNNGV. This CDR3 is 12 amino acids long. V was shortened by 8 bases and J by 2 bases, with 9 bases between the two germline ends. CDR3 nucleotide sequence: TGTGCCAGCGCGTTGGGGCAAGAGACCCAGTACTTC. As protein: CASALGQETQYF.

This clone has just a few counts. In the same sample, other DNA sequences code for this CDR3. The chain has TRBV7-9 and TRBJ2-1; no clear D gene. The germline CDR1 and CDR2 sequences are SEHNR and FQNEAQ (reference sequence). CDR3 size: 13 residues. Trimming stripped 2 bases from V and 3 bases from J, with 5 bases between. The CDR3 nucleotides read TGTGCCAGCAGCTTAAACAGCTACAATGAGCAGTTCTTC. Its protein is CASSLNSYNEQFF.

This chain connects TRBV29-1 to TRBJ2-4; D is unclear. Trimming took off 0 bases at V and 13 bases at J, with 7 bases between the two ends. The V gene's germline CDR1 is SQVTM and CDR2 ANQGSEA. This CDR3 has 10 amino acids. DNA of the CDR3: TGCAGCGTTGAAGACCAGATACAGTACTTC. Encoded protein: CSVEDQIQYF.

The gene calls are TRBV9 and TRBJ1-4; D gene unclear. The CDR3 spans 15 residues. Germline loops: CDR1 SGDLS, CDR2 YYNGEE. The germline V and J ends were trimmed by 0 bases and 5 bases, with 11 bases remaining between them. The CDR3 DNA reads as TGTGCCAGCAGCGTAGGTCGCCAGGAGAATGAAAAACTGTTTTTT. Translating gives CASSVGRQENEKLFF.

This clone was observed a handful of times. The gene calls are TRBV6-5 and TRBJ1-6; no clear D. V lost 0 bases and J 11 bases, leaving 5 bases between the germline ends. CDR3 length equals 12 residues. Germline-derived CDR1 and CDR2 are MNHEY and SVGAGI. The CDR3: CASSYSGAPLHF. DNA for the CDR3: TGTGCCAGCAGTTACTCCGGGGCACCCCTCCACTTT.

The rearrangement uses TRBV5-6 and TRBJ2-1, with no clear D. CDR3 length: 11 residues. Germline V CDR1 and CDR2: SGHDT, YYEEEE. V was clipped by 0 bases and J by 9 bases, with 4 bases between them. The DNA of the CDR3 is TGTGCCAGCAGCTTGGTGGGTGAGCAGTTCTTC. Its translation is CASSLVGEQFF.

The chain recombines TRBV5-1 with TRBJ2-5; D tentatively reads TRBD1 or TRBD2 (5 bases each). Germline CDR1 reads SGHRS; CDR2 reads YFSETQ. The length of the CDR3 is 19 residues. Trimming cost V 0 bases and J 1 base, with 22 bases left between them. The CDR3 loop reads CASSLAWGSGRGSQETQYF. As DNA, the CDR3 is TGCGCCAGCAGCTTGGCCTGGGGGTCGGGTCGAGGGAGCCAAGAGACCCAGTACTTC.

This chain connects TRBV11-1 to TRBJ2-2; the D gene is possibly TRBD1 (6 bases). CDR3 length equals 15 residues. Deletions cut 2 bases from V and 2 bases from J, with 9 bases between. Germline-derived CDR1 and CDR2 are SGHAT and FQDESV (reference sequence). CDR3 residues: CASSLRDTNTGELFF. The CDR3 DNA is TGTGCCAGCAGCTTACGGGACACAAACACCGGGGAGCTGTTTTTT.

This clone has just a few counts. This rearrangement joins TRBV19 to TRBJ1-5; the D gene is possibly TRBD1 (6 bases). Germline CDR1 reads LNHDA; CDR2 reads SQIVND (reference sequence). The CDR3 totals 14 residues. Trimming took off 5 bases at V and 6 bases at J, with 14 bases between the two ends. CDR3 residues: CASSVQGTGQPQHF. In DNA, the CDR3 is TGTGCCAGTAGTGTACAGGGAACGGGTCAGCCCCAGCATTTT.

The chain joins TRBV25-1 to TRBJ2-7; D is possibly TRBD1 (6 bases). Trimming took 1 base from V and 6 from J, leaving 16 bases between them. The germline gives CDR1 MGHDK, CDR2 SYGVNS. The CDR3 is 15 amino acids. The CDR3 DNA reads as TGTGCCAGCAGTGAATGGGGCAGGGGCGAGGGCGAGCAGTACTTC. Translation: CASSEWGRGEGEQYF.

This clone was counted only a few times. The gene calls are TRBV30 and TRBJ1-5; maybe TRBD1 (6 bases). Germline-derived CDR1 and CDR2 are GTSNPN and SVGIG (reference sequence). This CDR3 comprises 13 residues. Trimming took 3 bases from V and 3 from J, leaving 9 bases between them. The CDR3 sequence: CAWSRGDNQPQHF. CDR3 DNA sequence: TGTGCCTGGAGCAGGGGAGACAATCAGCCCCAGCATTTT.

In its sample, this clone was seen a few times. The identical CDR3 is also encoded by other nucleotide sequences in the sample. The genes are TRBV5-1 and TRBJ2-1; D remains ambiguous. The CDR3 spans 15 residues. Germline lookup yields CDR1 SGHRS and CDR2 YFSETQ. Trimming cost V 0 bases and J 0 bases, with 7 bases left between them. CDR3 in amino acids: CASSLDSSSYNEQFF. The DNA of the CDR3 is TGCGCCAGCAGCTTGGACAGTAGCTCCTACAATGAGCAGTTCTTC.

This chain uses TRBV27 with TRBJ2-3, with 7 bases aligning to TRBD1. Germline V CDR1 and CDR2: MNHEY, SMNVEV (reference sequence). This CDR3 is 13 amino acids long. The V segment lost 3 bases and the J segment 6 bases; nucleotides outside the gene matches: 3. CDR3 protein: CASSFQGEDTQYF. DNA for the CDR3: TGTGCCAGCAGTTTTCAGGGGGAGGATACGCAGTATTTT.

This clone was seen more than once but under ten times. The rearrangement uses TRBV25-1 and TRBJ2-3; 8 nucleotides agree with TRBD2. CDR3 length: 17 amino acids. From germline, CDR1 is MGHDK and CDR2 SYGVNS. The ends lost 1 base at V and 2 bases at J; junction bases unmatched: 8. This CDR3 is CASSESRQRGFTDTQYF. CDR3 DNA: TGTGCCAGCAGTGAATCCCGCCAGCGGGGGTTCACAGATACGCAGTATTTT.

There are a few counts of this clone. V is TRBV27 and J is TRBJ1-5; no clear D gene. Trimming pared 4 bases from V and 1 base from J, leaving 8 bases between. The CDR3 spans 14 residues. The germline V gene encodes CDR1 MNHEY and CDR2 SMNVEV (reference sequence). CDR3 DNA sequence: TGTGCCAGCAGTTCCGTTGGAAGCAATCAGCCCCAGCATTTT. Its translation is CASSSVGSNQPQHF.

The rearrangement uses TRBV6-5 and TRBJ1-5; D possibly corresponds to TRBD1 (5 bases). Germline V lookup: CDR1 MNHEY, CDR2 SVGAGI. Trimming pared 5 bases from V and 3 bases from J, leaving 8 bases between. The CDR3 spans 13 residues. The CDR3 region is CASSRGFNQPQHF. In nucleotides, the CDR3 is TGTGCCAGCAGTAGGGGTTTCAATCAGCCCCAGCATTTT.